The next 13 T cell receptor beta chains were all read from a single sample in a study of beta chain features in type 1 diabetes. The sequenced template was cDNA made from the entire isolated RNA. Generated by immunoSEQ multiplex PCR, the TCRdb table keeps only in-frame clones and is missing some. The repertoire has around 320,000 clones, 11% to 15% of them found once; the top ten carry 5.5% to 7.5%. Specimen: central memory CD4+ T cells from blood. The source is a man aged 25 to 40 in good health.

In its sample, this clone was seen a few times. The chain recombines TRBV7-2 with TRBJ1-1; no reliable D call. There are 11 residues in the CDR3. Germline V CDR1 and CDR2: SGHTA, FQGNSA. The V end was cut by 0 bases, the J end by 10 bases, with 6 bases between. This CDR3 is CASSLAGSAFF. The CDR3 region has the DNA TGTGCCAGCAGCTTAGCAGGGTCAGCTTTCTTT.

The rearrangement joins TRBV4-2 to TRBJ2-1; D not certain. Looked up from germline, CDR1 is LGHNA and CDR2 is YNFKEQ. Trimming removed 0 bases at V and 1 base at J, with 13 bases between. CDR3 length equals 17 residues. The CDR3 reads CASSQDRPDLSYNEQFF. CDR3 nucleotide sequence: TGTGCCAGCAGCCAAGATCGGCCAGACCTATCCTACAATGAGCAGTTCTTC.

This chain links TRBV5-1 with TRBJ2-1; D might be TRBD2 (6 bases). With 2 bases removed from V and 5 bases from J, the gap between germline ends came to 8 bases. Germline CDR1 is SGHRS and CDR2 is YFSETQ. This CDR3 has 13 amino acids. The CDR3 region has the DNA TGCGCCAGCAGCTTACTAGCCCACAATGAGCAGTTCTTC. Amino acids: CASSLLAHNEQFF.

Many counts were recorded for this clone. The chain links TRBV7-3 to TRBJ2-3; D is perhaps TRBD2 (6 bases). The CDR3 runs to 15 residues. V lost 4 bases and J lost 7, with 18 bases in between. CDR1 is SGHTA, CDR2 FQGTGA, per germline. The CDR3 here is CASSSSTGVGYTQYF. The CDR3 DNA follows: TGTGCCAGCAGCTCCTCAACGGGAGTTGGATATACGCAGTATTTT.

This chain joins TRBV29-1 and TRBJ1-2, with a tentative D call TRBD1 (5 bases). The germline V gene encodes CDR1 SQVTM and CDR2 ANQGSEA. Trimming took 3 bases from V and 8 from J, leaving 16 bases between them. The CDR3 is 13 amino acids. The CDR3 loop reads CSVESGIAYGYTF. In DNA form, the CDR3 reads TGCAGCGTTGAGTCAGGGATAGCTTACGGCTACACCTTC.

J is TRBJ1-3 and V is TRBV9; possible D gene TRBD1, 6 bases. The CDR3 has 15 amino acids. CDR1 is SGDLS and CDR2 is YYNGEE in the germline V gene. Trimming shortened V by 0 bases and J by 4 bases, and 11 bases separated the two germline ends. The CDR3 loop is CASSVVAGVGNTIYF. The CDR3 DNA is TGTGCCAGCAGCGTAGTGGCAGGGGTCGGAAACACCATATATTTT.

The chain links TRBV27 to TRBJ2-7; unclear D gene. This CDR3 spans 15 amino acids. The germline V gene encodes CDR1 MNHEY and CDR2 SMNVEV (reference sequence). The CDR3, as DNA: TGTGCCGGCAGTTTTACCAGGCCGGGCTCCTACGAGCAGTACGTC. It is translated as CAGSFTRPGSYEQYV.

This rearrangement joins TRBV21-1 to TRBJ1-5. TRBV21-1 is assigned pseudogene status. CDR3 length equals 15 residues. This CDR3 reads CASSKLWEGNQPQHF. In nucleotides, the CDR3 is TGTGCCAGCAGCAAACTGTGGGAAGGCAATCAGCCCCAGCATTTT.

Here the CDR3 reads CASSLGLAGVLETQYF. Here the CDR3 DNA reads TGTGCCAGCAGCTTGGGGCTGGCAGGGGTGTTGGAGACCCAGTACTTC. This rearrangement joins TRBV5-6 to TRBJ2-5; tentative D call: TRBD1 (6 bases). V lost 0 bases and J 5 bases, leaving 17 bases between the germline ends. CDR3 length equals 16 residues. From germline, CDR1 is SGHDT and CDR2 YYEEEE.

This sequence joins TRBV30 and TRBJ1-5, with 7 nucleotides matching TRBD1. The ends lost 0 bases at V and 5 bases at J; junction bases unmatched: 7. Germline V gene sequence: CDR1 GTSNPN, CDR2 SVGIG (reference sequence). This CDR3 contains 15 residues. The CDR3 reads CAWSVGTDYYQPQHF. The CDR3 DNA is TGTGCCTGGAGTGTAGGGACAGATTATTATCAGCCCCAGCATTTT.

V and J are TRBV7-2 and TRBJ2-3; 8 bases agree with TRBD2. CDR1 is SGHTA, CDR2 FQGNSA, per germline. This CDR3 comprises 16 residues. J lost 4 bases, V lost 1 base, and 7 bases had no gene match. The CDR3 region has the DNA TGTGCCAGCAGCTTAGGGGCGGGAGGTGGCGCAGATACGCAGTATTTT. Translated, it gives CASSLGAGGGADTQYF.

The chain couples TRBV21-1 to TRBJ2-5. TRBV21-1 is reported as a pseudogene. This CDR3 region has 15 residues. The CDR3 spells CASSYTDPDLETQYF. In DNA form, the CDR3 reads TGTGCCAGCAGCTATACCGACCCGGATTTAGAGACCCAGTACTTC.

This clone turned up a few times. The J gene is TRBJ2-7, the V gene TRBV27; maybe TRBD1 (6 bases). The CDR3 covers 14 residues. Between the trimmed V and J ends, which lost 2 bases and 4 bases, there was a span of 12 bases. Germline V CDR1 and CDR2: MNHEY, SMNVEV (reference sequence). As DNA, the CDR3 is TGTGCCAGCAGTTTAAAAGGCAGGGGTTACGAGCAGTACTTC. This gives the protein CASSLKGRGYEQYF.